One and the same sample provided the 18 T cell receptor beta chains below, sequenced in a study of T cells in Graves' hyperthyroidism and ophthalmopathy. From RNA transcripts, TCR beta CDR3 regions were amplified. The primer set for the first-round RT-PCR of the TCR CDR3 was HTBI. TCRdb re-called the multiplex PCR reads with MiXCR, one entry per CDR3 protein. The sample includes just over 550,000 distinct CDR3 sequences, around 42% seen only once; the top ten take approximately 8.2%. The specimen was peripheral blood or thyroid tissue (not recorded which). The receptors stem from a woman aged 18-29 years with Graves' hyperthyroidism.

CDR3 sequence: CASSTRQGGSYGYTF. In DNA form, the CDR3 reads TGTGCCAGCAGCACCCGACAGGGGGGGAGCTATGGCTACACCTTC. The gene calls are TRBV5-4 and TRBJ1-2; 9 bases agree with TRBD1. The ends lost 4 bases at V and 4 bases at J; junction bases unmatched: 8. The CDR3 sequence is 15 residues long. Germline CDR1 and CDR2: SGHNT and YYREEE (reference sequence).

The chain links TRBV10-3 to TRBJ1-2, with D possibly matching TRBD1 (6 bases). The CDR3 is made up of 16 amino acids. Germline CDR1 is ENHRY and CDR2 is SYGVKD. Trimming removed 10 bases at V and 0 bases at J, with 21 bases between. The CDR3 protein is CASSQTTGITNYGYTF. The DNA of the CDR3 is TGTGCCAGCAGCCAAACCACAGGGATCACTAACTATGGCTACACCTTC.

As regards this clonotype: Given the absence of the conserved phenylalanine or tryptophan at the CDR3 end, a read error is likely. The limits of the CDR3 on the DNA are not certain, so only TCRdb's listed CDR3 is given. The chain employs TRBV7-9 and TRBJ1-4. The CDR3 region is 12 residues in length, termini included. The germline V gene has CDR1 SEHNR and CDR2 FQNEAQ (reference sequence). The CDR3 loop reads CASSLEYGRGYH.

Remarks on this clonotype: Here the CDR3 omits its conserved ending phenylalanine or tryptophan, so a read error is the likely source. The DNA is left out, because the CDR3 cannot be placed on it with certainty; the CDR3 is given as TCRdb lists it. This chain uses TRBV7-9 with TRBJ1-5; the D call TRBD1 from the table was never checked on the DNA. Germline loops: CDR1 SEHNR, CDR2 FQNEAQ (reference sequence). Ends included, the CDR3 has 8 residues. The CDR3 loop reads CASRTTGV.

The V gene is TRBV6-5, the J gene TRBJ1-3, with 7 nucleotides matching TRBD1. The germline V gene has CDR1 MNHEY and CDR2 SVGAGI. V trimming: 2 bases; J trimming: 2 bases; junction bases outside the gene matches: 3. This CDR3 is built from 15 residues. In DNA form, the CDR3 reads TGTGCCAGCAGTTACGTCGACAGGGCTGGAAACACCATATATTTT. Translated, it gives CASSYVDRAGNTIYF.

V gene TRBV7-9 combines with J gene TRBJ2-7; 11 bases agree with TRBD2. The V gene's germline CDR1 is SEHNR and CDR2 FQNEAQ (reference sequence). This CDR3 is 15 amino acids long. V was clipped by 7 bases and J by 6 bases; unmatched bases: 11. The CDR3 loop is CASNQGVAGGREQYF. The CDR3 nucleotides read TGTGCCAGCAACCAGGGGGTAGCGGGAGGGCGCGAGCAGTACTTC.

The V and J genes are TRBV14 and TRBJ1-1, with no clear D. This CDR3 has 12 amino acids. V shed 3 bases and J shed 3 bases, with 5 bases lying between them. Germline assignment: CDR1 SGHDN and CDR2 FVKESK. CDR3 nucleotides: TGTGCCAGCAGCCAGGCCTACACTGAAGCTTTCTTT. It translates to CASSQAYTEAFF.

This clonotype showed up many times. This chain uses TRBV7-9 with TRBJ2-6; 9 bases line up with TRBD1. The V gene's germline CDR1 is SEHNR and CDR2 FQNEAQ (reference sequence). The CDR3 has 18 amino acids. Losses at the gene ends were 2 bases for V and 2 bases for J; bases not matched to a gene: 7. CDR3 loop: CASSLLTTGGAGANVLTF. In DNA, the CDR3 is TGTGCCAGCAGCTTACTGACTACAGGGGGCGCTGGGGCCAACGTCCTGACTTTC.

This clonotype has a count of ten or more. The chain's CDR3 is CAIGTPGDPLGYTF. CDR3 DNA: TGTGCCATCGGCACCCCCGGGGACCCCCTGGGCTACACCTTC. The V call is TRBV10-3, the J call TRBJ1-2, with a possible D match to TRBD1 (5 bases). V lost 8 bases and J lost 8, with 21 bases in between. The germline CDR1 and CDR2 sequences are ENHRY and SYGVKD. This CDR3 spans 14 amino acids.

The rearrangement links TRBV7-9 to TRBJ2-7, with D possibly TRBD2 on 5 matching bases. Per germline, CDR1 SEHNR and CDR2 FQNEAQ (reference sequence). The CDR3 is 14 amino acids. Between the trimmed V and J ends, which lost 5 bases and 0 bases, there was a span of 11 bases. The CDR3 DNA reads TGTGCCAGCAGCCCCATAGCGCTCTCCTACGAGCAGTACTTC. It yields the protein CASSPIALSYEQYF.

This chain joins TRBV5-6 and TRBJ1-1; D unresolved. Germline-derived CDR1 and CDR2 are SGHDT and YYEEEE. The CDR3 has 13 residues. V lost 5 bases and J lost 1, with 9 bases in between. The CDR3 region has the DNA TGTGCCAGCAGGTCTACACAGAACACTGAAGCTTTCTTT. The encoded protein is CASRSTQNTEAFF.

The rearrangement links TRBV7-2 to TRBJ2-6, with 10 nucleotides matching TRBD1. Per the germline V gene, CDR1 is SGHTA and CDR2 is FQGNSA. With 5 bases clipped from V and 0 bases from J, the junction kept 4 bases outside the gene matches. The CDR3 is 17 amino acids. The CDR3 nucleotides are TGTGCCAGCAGCATCGGGACAGGGGTCTCTGGGGCCAACGTCCTGACTTTC. It specifies CASSIGTGVSGANVLTF.

The chain couples TRBV25-1 to TRBJ1-2; D is perhaps TRBD1 (6 bases). V lost 2 bases and J 4 bases, leaving 11 bases between the germline ends. Looked up from germline, CDR1 is MGHDK and CDR2 is SYGVNS. The length of the CDR3 is 14 residues. The CDR3, as DNA: TGTGCCAGCAGTGAAACCGGACAGTTCTATGGCTACACCTTC. Its translation: CASSETGQFYGYTF.

This chain connects TRBV7-2 to TRBJ1-3, with unresolved D. The CDR3 is made up of 16 amino acids. Germline CDR1 SGHTA, CDR2 FQGNSA. Between the trimmed V and J ends, which lost 2 bases and 0 bases, there was a span of 11 bases. This CDR3 reads CASSLPRKLSGNTIYF. DNA of the CDR3: TGTGCCAGCAGCTTACCCCGCAAACTCTCTGGAAACACCATATATTTT.

The V call is TRBV19, the J call TRBJ1-5; D is undetermined. The CDR3 extends over 14 amino acids. Between the trimmed V and J ends, which lost 2 bases and 3 bases, there was a span of 8 bases. Germline V gene data show CDR1 as LNHDA and CDR2 as SQIVND (reference sequence). For the CDR3, the DNA is TGTGCCAGTAGTATATCTGGGGACAATCAGCCCCAGCATTTT. Translated, it gives CASSISGDNQPQHF.

The chain links TRBV2 to TRBJ1-5; 8 bases are a match to TRBD1. CDR1 SNHLY and CDR2 FYNNEI come from the germline V gene. The CDR3 consists of 17 residues. Trimming at V came to 6 bases and at J to 1 base, leaving 11 bases not matched to a gene. For the CDR3, the DNA is TGTGCCAGCAGCCGCCACCGACAGGGGAAAAGCAATCAGCCCCAGCATTTT. This translates into CASSRHRQGKSNQPQHF.

The chain combines TRBV29-1 with TRBJ1-1; D may be TRBD1 (5 bases). The CDR3 runs 11 residues. Germline V gene lookup returns CDR1 SQVTM and CDR2 ANQGSEA. The V and J ends lost 3 bases and 10 bases respectively, with 12 bases between them. The CDR3 loop reads CSVEGRAPAFF. CDR3 in DNA: TGCAGCGTTGAGGGCAGGGCACCAGCTTTCTTT.

The chain links TRBV29-1 to TRBJ1-6, with D possibly TRBD1 on 6 matching bases. Germline CDR1 SQVTM, CDR2 ANQGSEA. The CDR3 is made up of 12 amino acids. Here the CDR3 reads CVRGDINSPLHF. The CDR3 coding sequence is TGCGTGAGGGGGGACATTAATTCACCCCTCCACTTT.